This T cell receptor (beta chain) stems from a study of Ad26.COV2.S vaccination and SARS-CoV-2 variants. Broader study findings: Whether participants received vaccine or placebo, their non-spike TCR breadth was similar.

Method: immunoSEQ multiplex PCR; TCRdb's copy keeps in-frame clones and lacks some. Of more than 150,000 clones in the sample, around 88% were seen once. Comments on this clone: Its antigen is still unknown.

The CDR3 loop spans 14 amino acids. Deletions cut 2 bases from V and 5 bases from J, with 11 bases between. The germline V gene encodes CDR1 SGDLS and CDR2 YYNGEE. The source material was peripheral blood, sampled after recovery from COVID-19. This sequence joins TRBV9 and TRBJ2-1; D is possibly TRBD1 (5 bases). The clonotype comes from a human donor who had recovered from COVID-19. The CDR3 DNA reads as TGTGCCAGCAGCGTCGGTCCAGGGAACAATGAGCAGTTCTTC. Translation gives CASSVGPGNNEQFF.